This TCR beta chain was sequenced in a study of T-cell memory formation after mild COVID-19 (dated by TCRdb to the early 2020s). Study-level background: TCR sequence clusters from the two donors were found to be largely donor specific. T-cell clones expanding and contracting after mild COVID-19 in two donors were tracked by longitudinal TCRalpha and TCRbeta repertoire sequencing. The cohort was made up of two young adult volunteers, one female and one male, who were previously healthy.

Instrument used: Illumina NovaSeq 6000. TCRalpha and TCRbeta cDNA libraries were built by 5'RACE with constant-segment primers, adding sample barcodes and unique molecular identifiers. RNA was extracted from every sample with Trizol reagent. Amplification of the libraries took two PCR steps, and the second step added a second sample barcode plus Illumina TruSeq adapters. Libraries were sequenced on an Illumina NovaSeq with 2 x 150 bp paired-end reads. The authors processed their data as follows. The reads were demultiplexed and collapsed into UMI-guided consensus sequences using migec v1.2.7. Using mixcr v2.1.11, UMI consensuses were aligned to TRA and TRB V and J templates and then assembled into clonotypes. A clonotype was counted as expanded or contracted only when both edgeR and NoisET called the clonotype significant, with the noise models trained on biological replicates. For edgeR calls, a false discovery rate-adjusted p below 0.01 and a log2 fold-change threshold of 1 were applied. As an exploratory analysis of dynamics, PCA with hierarchical clustering was applied to max-normalized trajectories of the 1000 most abundant clonotypes. Separately sequenced CD4+ and CD8+ repertoires were used to assign the CD4 or CD8 phenotype of responding clones. TCRdb cleaned the public reads at Q25 with fastp, built clones with MiXCR and kept in-frame beta chains. When rows share a CDR3 protein, they turn into one entry using the most common DNA and genes. These V and J calls are TCRdb output, not the study's own analysis. The sample table contains about 130,000 distinct CDR3 sequences; only one count was recorded for roughly 15% of them. The ten most abundant clones make up approximately 15% of the sample.

Beyond this particular receptor, the publication reports: The second-wave clones that peaked on day 37 were not confirmed to be SARS-CoV-2 specific. Contracting CD4+ clones were found mainly in CM and EM memory subsets, while CD8+ clones were enriched in EMRA. Balanced CD4/CD8 phenotypes were observed for clones contracting from day 15 to 85, whereas a bias towards CD4+ was observed for a second wave of clones expanding from day 15 to 37. Some responding clones were found in pre-infection memory, which suggests that pre-existing cross-reactive memory T cells took part in the SARS-CoV-2 response. The study covered only a couple of mild cases, and larger cohorts including severe cases with pre-infection samples were considered necessary.

Ficoll-Paque density gradient centrifugation was the method used to isolate PBMCs. This clonotype was seen a few times. Which antigen it targets is not known. Per-base quality was not reported, and no clone a single base away is much larger than it. CDR3 length: 15 amino acids, cysteine to phenylalanine. Only the CDR3 DNA stays, 45 bases, in frame from base 1. CDR1 and CDR2 are drawn from the germline V gene: MGHRA, YSYEKL. Between the V and J ends, shortened by 0 bases and 3 bases respectively, the junction contains 10 bases. What was sequenced was PBMCs or a T cell subset sorted from them (not recorded which). The sequence was obtained from an adult woman who had mild COVID-19 (a few samples of this study predate the infection). The sample titles of this study are shuffled in the database, so cell type and time point are left out; the donor was told from shared clones. The chain joins TRBV4-1 to TRBJ2-3; the D gene cannot be named for sure. The CDR3 loop reads CASSQDWSDTDTQYF. The bases read TGCGCCAGCAGCCAAGATTGGTCGGATACAGATACGCAGTATTTT.